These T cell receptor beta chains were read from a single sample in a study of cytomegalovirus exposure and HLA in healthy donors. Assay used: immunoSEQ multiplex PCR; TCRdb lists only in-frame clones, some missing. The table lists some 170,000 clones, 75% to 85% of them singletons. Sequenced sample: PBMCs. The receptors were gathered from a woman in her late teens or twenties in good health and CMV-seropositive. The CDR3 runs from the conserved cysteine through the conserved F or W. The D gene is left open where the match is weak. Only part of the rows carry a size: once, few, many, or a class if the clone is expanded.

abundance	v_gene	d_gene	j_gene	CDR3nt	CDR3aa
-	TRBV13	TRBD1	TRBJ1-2	TGTGCCAGCAGCTCGACAGGGGCAGGGTATGGCTACACCTTC	CASSSTGAGYGYTF
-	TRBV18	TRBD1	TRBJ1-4	TGTGCCAGCTCCAAACAGGGGCCAAGTAATGAAAAACTGTTTTTT	CASSKQGPSNEKLFF
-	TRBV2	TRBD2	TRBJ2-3	TGTGCCAGCAGTGAAAGTCTAGCGGGGCCAGATACGCAGTATTTT	CASSESLAGPDTQYF
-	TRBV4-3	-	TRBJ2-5	TGCGCCAGCAGCCAAAGCTGGGGGGGGGCCGGAGAGACCCAGTACTTC	CASSQSWGGAGETQYF
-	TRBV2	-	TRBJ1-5	TGTGCCAGCAAGGGCAGGGGCGTTATCTATAGCAATCAGCCCCAGCATTTT	CASKGRGVIYSNQPQHF
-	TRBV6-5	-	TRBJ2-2	TGTGCCAGCAGCTCACAGGGGAACACCGGGGAGCTGTTTTTT	CASSSQGNTGELFF
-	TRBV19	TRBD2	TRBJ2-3	TGTGCCAGTAGTGGGGGGGGGAGCACAGATACGCAGTATTTT	CASSGGGSTDTQYF
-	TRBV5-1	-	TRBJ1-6	TGCGCCAGCAGTTTCAACGGGGGATACAATTCACCCCTCCACTTT	CASSFNGGYNSPLHF
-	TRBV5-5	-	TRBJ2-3	TGTGCCAGCAGCTTGGATCTCACGCAGTATTTT	CASSLDLTQYF
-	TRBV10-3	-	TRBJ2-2	TGTGCCATCAGTGTTAGAAGCACCGGGGAGCTGTTTTTT	CAISVRSTGELFF
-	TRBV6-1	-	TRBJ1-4	TGTGCCAGCAGTGATCACGGGGGTAATGAAAAACTGTTTTTT	CASSDHGGNEKLFF
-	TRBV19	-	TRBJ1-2	TGTGCCAGTAGTATCCGGGAGGGAAACTATGGCTACACCTTC	CASSIREGNYGYTF
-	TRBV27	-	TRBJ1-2	TGTGCCAGCAGTTTATCACAGGGTTTCTATGGCTACACCTTC	CASSLSQGFYGYTF
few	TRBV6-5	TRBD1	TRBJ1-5	TGTGCCAGCAGCCACACAGGGGGTGAGGTGCAGCCCCAGCATTTT	CASSHTGGEVQPQHF
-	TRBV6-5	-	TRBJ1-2	TGTGCCAGCACCAGAGACAGATCTGAAGGCTACACCTTC	CASTRDRSEGYTF
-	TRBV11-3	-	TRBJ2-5	TGTGCCAGCAGTCGCGCGGGGTTGTCCGAGACCCAGTACTTC	CASSRAGLSETQYF
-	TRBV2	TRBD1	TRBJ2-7	TGTGCCAGCCGGGACAGATTCTACGAGCAGTACTTC	CASRDRFYEQYF
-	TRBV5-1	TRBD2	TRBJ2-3	TGCGCCAGCAGGGGCCGGACTAGCGGGTCCACAGATACGCAGTATTTT	CASRGRTSGSTDTQYF
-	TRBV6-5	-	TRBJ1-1	TGTGCCAGCAGGCGACAGGCCCTAAGGGGCACTGAAGCTTTCTTT	CASRRQALRGTEAFF
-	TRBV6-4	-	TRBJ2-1	TGTGCCAGCAGTGACTCTAAGCGTTTCAATGAGCAGTTCTTC	CASSDSKRFNEQFF
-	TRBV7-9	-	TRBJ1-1	TGTGCCAGCAGCTTATATGATGCGGGGGTAGGCACTGAAGCTTTCTTT	CASSLYDAGVGTEAFF
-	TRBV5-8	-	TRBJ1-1	TGTGACGCATCCCGAGCCGCATTGAACACTGAAGCTTTCTTT	CDASRAALNTEAFF
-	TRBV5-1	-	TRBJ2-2	TGCGCCAGCAGCTTGCTGCCGGCGGCCGGGGAGCTGTTTTTT	CASSLLPAAGELFF
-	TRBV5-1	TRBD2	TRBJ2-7	TGCGCCAGCAGCTTGCTTAGCGGGGGGCTGGACGAGCAGTACTTC	CASSLLSGGLDEQYF
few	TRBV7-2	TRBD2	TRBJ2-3	TGTGCCAGCAGCTTTGGCGGGGGGCGGGGGACAGATACGCAGTATTTT	CASSFGGGRGTDTQYF
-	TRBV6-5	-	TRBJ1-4	TGTGCCAGCAGTTACTCCGGGGGAACTAATGAAAAACTGTTTTTT	CASSYSGGTNEKLFF
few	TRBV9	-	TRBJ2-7	TGTGCCAGCAGCGACCGCAAGGACAGAGTCTCCTACGAGCAGTACTTC	CASSDRKDRVSYEQYF
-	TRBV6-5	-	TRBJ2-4	TGTGCCAGCAAAGGGGATGTAGCCAAAAACATTCAGTACTTC	CASKGDVAKNIQYF
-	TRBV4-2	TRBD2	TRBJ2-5	TGTGCCAGCAGCCAAATCTGGGGCGGGGGGGGAAATCAAGAGACCCAGTACTTC	CASSQIWGGGGNQETQYF
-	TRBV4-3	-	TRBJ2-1	TGCGCCAGCTGGGGGGGGCTTGGGAAAAACAATGAGCAGTTCTTC	CASWGGLGKNNEQFF
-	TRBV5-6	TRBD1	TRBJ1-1	TGTGCCAGCAGCTACGAACAGGGGGCGCTGGGAACTGAAGCTTTCTTT	CASSYEQGALGTEAFF
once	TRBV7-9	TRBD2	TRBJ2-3	TGTGCCAGCAGCTTATGGGCGGGGGGGGTCACAGATACGCAGTATTTT	CASSLWAGGVTDTQYF
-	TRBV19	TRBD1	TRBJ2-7	TGTGCCAGTAGTACTTGGACAGGGTCTCGCGAGCAGTACTTC	CASSTWTGSREQYF
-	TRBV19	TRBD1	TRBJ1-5	TGTGCCAGTAGCCAGACAGGGTATCGAGCGGTTCAGCCCCAGCATTTT	CASSQTGYRAVQPQHF
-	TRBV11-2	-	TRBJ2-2	TGTGCCAGCAGCCCTATCGGGGTTGAGACCGGGGAGCTGTTTTTT	CASSPIGVETGELFF
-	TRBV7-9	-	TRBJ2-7	TGTGCCAGCAGCGGGTCGGGGAGGTACGAGCAGTACTTC	CASSGSGRYEQYF
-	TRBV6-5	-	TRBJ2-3	TGTGCCAGCAGTTACCTCAACGGGGTAACTGATACGCAGTATTTT	CASSYLNGVTDTQYF
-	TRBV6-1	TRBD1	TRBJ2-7	TGTGCCAGCAGTGTCGAGCTCGGGACAGGGTTGCAGCAGTACTTC	CASSVELGTGLQQYF
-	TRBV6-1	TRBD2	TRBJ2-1	TGTGCCAGCAGTATTAGCGGGGGTTCCTACAATGAGCAGTTCTTC	CASSISGGSYNEQFF